What follows are 10 T cell receptor beta chains derived from one specimen sequenced in a study of TIL therapy for anti-PD-1-resistant metastatic lung cancer. As for time point: pre-treatment sample, taken before nivolumab and TIL therapy. This was the immunoSEQ v3 assay. Method: immunoSEQ multiplex PCR; TCRdb's copy keeps in-frame clones and lacks some. The sample includes roughly 46,000 clones, 65% to 90% of them seen just once. Sequenced material: blood, taken at baseline. These receptors all stem from a person aged 25-85 years with non-small cell lung cancer.

CDR3 sequence reads: CASRLGGGNQPQHF. The CDR3 region has the DNA TGTGCCAGCAGATTAGGGGGAGGCAATCAGCCCCAGCATTTT. V usage is TRBV2 and J usage is TRBJ1-5, with TRBD1 as a possible D gene (6 bases). The V end lost 6 bases, the J end lost 2 bases, and 11 bases lay between the germline ends. The CDR3 is 14 residues long. CDR1 is SNHLY, CDR2 FYNNEI, per germline. Complete variable domain (other parts from reference TRBV2 and TRBJ1-5): EPEVTQTPSHQVTQMGQEVILRCVPISNHLYFYWYRQILGQKVEFLVSFYNNEISEKSEIFDDQFSVERPDGSNFTLKIRSTKLEDSAMYFCASRLGGGNQPQHFGDGTRLSIL.

The chain joins TRBV16 to TRBJ1-2; 8 bases map to TRBD1. The junction had 17 bases not matched to a gene; V was cut back by 8 bases and J by 6 bases. Germline V gives CDR1 KGHSY, CDR2 FQNENV. CDR3 length equals 16 residues. Here the CDR3 DNA reads TGTGCCAGCCGTCGATCAGGGGGCGCGGCAGGGGATGGCTACACCTTC. Its protein product is CASRRSGGAAGDGYTF.

The chain links TRBV9 to TRBJ2-7; D might be TRBD2 (5 bases). V was shortened by 0 bases and J by 3 bases, with 16 bases between the two germline ends. CDR3 length equals 16 residues. From germline, CDR1 is SGDLS and CDR2 YYNGEE. The CDR3 sequence: CASSVAGSLSIYEQYF. CDR3 nucleotides: TGTGCCAGCAGCGTAGCGGGGAGTCTGAGTATCTACGAGCAGTACTTC.

The rearrangement joins TRBV29-1 to TRBJ1-4; no firm D call. The CDR3 spans 12 residues. The germline V gene encodes CDR1 SQVTM and CDR2 ANQGSEA. V lost 4 bases and J 8 bases, leaving 11 bases between the germline ends. CDR3 DNA: TGCAGCGTTGTCGGGGTACGGGAAAAACTGTTTTTT. It is translated as CSVVGVREKLFF.

This chain links TRBV19 with TRBJ2-3, with 7 bases aligning to TRBD2. CDR1 and CDR2 from the germline V gene are LNHDA and SQIVND (reference sequence). The CDR3 runs to 15 residues. The V segment lost 3 bases and the J segment 0 bases; nucleotides outside the gene matches: 3. This CDR3 reads CASSMSSGSTDTQYF. As DNA, the CDR3 is TGTGCCAGTAGTATGAGTAGCGGGAGCACAGATACGCAGTATTTT.

The chain recombines TRBV30 with TRBJ2-2, with D possibly being TRBD1 (6 bases). The V end lost 1 base, the J end lost 7 bases, and 10 bases lay between the germline ends. The CDR3 has 13 residues. Germline assignment: CDR1 GTSNPN and CDR2 SVGIG (reference sequence). The CDR3 sequence: CAWSETGFGELFF. In DNA form, the CDR3 reads TGTGCCTGGAGTGAAACAGGGTTCGGGGAGCTGTTTTTT.

The chain's CDR3 is CATSDWSSGANVLTF. The CDR3 nucleotides read TGTGCCACCAGTGATTGGAGCTCTGGGGCCAACGTCCTGACTTTC. This chain joins TRBV24-1 and TRBJ2-6; D call uncertain. The germline gives CDR1 KGHDR, CDR2 SFDVKD. V was cut by 2 bases and J by 0 bases, with 4 bases left in between. The CDR3 is 15 amino acids.

This chain links TRBV24-1 with TRBJ2-5; D unresolved. The CDR3 totals 13 residues. Germline CDR1 is KGHDR and CDR2 is SFDVKD. Trimming removed 3 bases at V and 5 bases at J, with 9 bases between. The DNA of the CDR3 is TGTGCCACCAGTGATCCGACGATCGAGACCCAGTACTTC. Amino acid sequence: CATSDPTIETQYF.

The J gene is TRBJ2-3, the V gene TRBV24-1, with D possibly being TRBD2 (6 bases). The CDR3 sequence is 16 residues long. Germline V lookup: CDR1 KGHDR, CDR2 SFDVKD. Trimming took 5 bases from V and 1 from J, leaving 15 bases between them. CDR3 sequence: CATSGGPGVGTDTQYF. CDR3 nucleotides: TGTGCCACCAGTGGGGGCCCGGGGGTGGGCACAGATACGCAGTATTTT.

As to this clone: It is likely a read error, because the conserved phenylalanine at the end of the CDR3 is missing. The limits of the CDR3 on the DNA are not certain, so only TCRdb's listed CDR3 is given. The V call is TRBV4-3, the J call TRBJ2-7; TRBD1 is the table's D call and was not checked against the DNA. The CDR3 has 11 amino acids, counting both end residues. CDR1 is LGHNA and CDR2 is YSLEER in the germline V gene. CDR3 residues: CASSQRTDDRR.